Given below is one T cell receptor beta chain in context. Other DNA sequences of this sample code for an identical CDR3. The DNA input per sorted-subset replicate PCR was roughly 180 ng, corresponding to 30,000 or so T cell genomes. TCRdb keeps only in-frame clones here, not all; method: immunoSEQ multiplex PCR. The sample carries around 2,000,000 clones, 90% to 95% recorded once. V was pared by 1 base and J by 0 bases, with 7 bases between. Germline V CDR1 and CDR2: SEHNR, FQNEAQ (reference sequence). CDR3 length equals 14 residues. These data originate in a study of shared clonotypes between healthy human individuals. CD45RO-negative, CCR7-positively selected cells formed the naive CD8 fraction, excluding terminally differentiated effector memory CD45RA+ cells.

This sequence originates from a man between 18 and 35 years old in good health. Some clones in this sample may be carry-over from other donors' samples. The sequenced sample consisted of naive CD8+ T cells from PBMCs. The chain employs TRBV7-9 and TRBJ2-7; no reliable D call. The CDR3 is CASSLGSSSYEQYF. CDR3 DNA: TGTGCCAGCAGCTTAGGGTCTAGCTCCTACGAGCAGTACTTC.